This T cell receptor beta chain originates from a study of beta chain features in type 1 diabetes. On the study more broadly: Healthy donors resembled patients in age, gender and cell yields. Whole-study findings and limits: Compared with healthy donors, patients appeared to share more similar naive, central memory and regulatory TCRB repertoires. For Type 1 diabetes patients, all four CD4+ subsets carried TCRB CDR3s that were moderately but significantly shorter.

Of note for this clone: Its antigen is still unknown.

Expressed TCRB transcripts were sequenced, since all the RNA that had been isolated was reverse transcribed. Profiling relied on immunoSEQ multiplex PCR, and the TCRdb table lists in-frame clones only, not all of them. The table has 160,000 or so clones, more than 60% seen once. Trimming at V came to 2 bases and at J to 4 bases, leaving 10 bases not matched to a gene. In germline, CDR1 is GTSNPN, CDR2 SVGIG (reference sequence). The CDR3 is 15 amino acids. A CD45RO/CCR7/CD25/CD127/CD95/CD27 panel sorted naive, central memory, regulatory and stem cell-like memory CD4+ cells. This TCR was sampled from a man between 25 and 39 years old with type 1 diabetes. The sequencing input was naive CD4+ T cells from blood. The genes are TRBV30 and TRBJ2-5; 7 positions match TRBD2. The CDR3 protein is CAWSRLAGLAETQYF. The CDR3 DNA sequence: TGTGCCTGGAGTAGGTTAGCGGGCCTTGCAGAGACCCAGTACTTC.